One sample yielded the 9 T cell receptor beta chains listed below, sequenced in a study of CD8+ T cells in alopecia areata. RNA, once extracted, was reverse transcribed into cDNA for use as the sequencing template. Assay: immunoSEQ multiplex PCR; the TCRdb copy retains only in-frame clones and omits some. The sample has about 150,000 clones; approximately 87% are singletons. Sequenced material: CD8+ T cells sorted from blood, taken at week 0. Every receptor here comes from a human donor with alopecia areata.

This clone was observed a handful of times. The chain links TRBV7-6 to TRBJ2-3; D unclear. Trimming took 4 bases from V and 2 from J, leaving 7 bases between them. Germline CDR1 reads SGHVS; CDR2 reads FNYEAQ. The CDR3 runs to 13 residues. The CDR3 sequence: CASSSTVTDTQYF. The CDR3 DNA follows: TGTGCCAGCAGCTCTACCGTCACAGATACGCAGTATTTT.

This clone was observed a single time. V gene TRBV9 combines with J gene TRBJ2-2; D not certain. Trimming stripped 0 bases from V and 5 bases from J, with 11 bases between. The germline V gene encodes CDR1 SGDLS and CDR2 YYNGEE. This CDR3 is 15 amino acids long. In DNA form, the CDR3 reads TGTGCCAGCAGCGTAGCCCTCCTTAGTACCGGGGAGCTGTTTTTT. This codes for CASSVALLSTGELFF.

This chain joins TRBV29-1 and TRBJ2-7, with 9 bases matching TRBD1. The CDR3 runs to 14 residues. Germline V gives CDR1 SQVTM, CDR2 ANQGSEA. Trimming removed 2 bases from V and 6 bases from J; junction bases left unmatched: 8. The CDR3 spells CSVESTGGSFEQYF. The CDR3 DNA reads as TGCAGCGTTGAATCGACAGGGGGATCGTTCGAGCAGTACTTC.

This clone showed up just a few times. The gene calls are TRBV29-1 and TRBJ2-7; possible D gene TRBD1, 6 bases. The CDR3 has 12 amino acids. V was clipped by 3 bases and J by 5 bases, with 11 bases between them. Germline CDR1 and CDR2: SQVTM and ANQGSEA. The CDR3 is CSVEPQGHEQYF. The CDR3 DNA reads TGCAGCGTTGAGCCACAGGGCCACGAGCAGTACTTC.

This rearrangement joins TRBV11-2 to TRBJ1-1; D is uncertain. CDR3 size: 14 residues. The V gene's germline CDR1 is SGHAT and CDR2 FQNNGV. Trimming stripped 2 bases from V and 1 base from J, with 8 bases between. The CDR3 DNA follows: TGTGCCAGCAGCTTAAGTCCAGGGAACACTGAAGCTTTCTTT. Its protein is CASSLSPGNTEAFF.

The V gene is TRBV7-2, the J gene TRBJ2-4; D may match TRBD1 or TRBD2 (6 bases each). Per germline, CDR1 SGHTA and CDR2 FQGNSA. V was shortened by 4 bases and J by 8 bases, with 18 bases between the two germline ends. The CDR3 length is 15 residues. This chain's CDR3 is CASSSDGTTGDIQYF. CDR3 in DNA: TGTGCCAGCAGCTCGGACGGGACAACGGGGGACATTCAGTACTTC.

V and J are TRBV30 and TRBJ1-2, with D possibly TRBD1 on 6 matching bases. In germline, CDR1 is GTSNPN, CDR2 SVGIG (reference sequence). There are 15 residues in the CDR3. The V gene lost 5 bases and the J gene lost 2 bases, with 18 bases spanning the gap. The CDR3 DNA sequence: TGTGCCTGGCATCTTGGGACAATCATGAACTATGGCTACACCTTC. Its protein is CAWHLGTIMNYGYTF.

CDR3 nucleotide sequence: TGCGCCAGCAGCCAAGGGTTTAGCGGCCAAGAGACCCAGTACTTC. Translated: CASSQGFSGQETQYF. V and J are TRBV4-1 and TRBJ2-5; D possibly corresponds to TRBD2 (6 bases). Trimming shortened V by 1 base and J by 1 base, and 10 bases separated the two germline ends. This CDR3 region has 15 residues. Looked up from germline, CDR1 is MGHRA and CDR2 is YSYEKL.

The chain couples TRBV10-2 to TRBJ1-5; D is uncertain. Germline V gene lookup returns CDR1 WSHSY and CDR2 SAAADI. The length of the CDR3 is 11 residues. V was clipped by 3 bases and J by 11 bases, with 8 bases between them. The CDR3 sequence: CASSEGWAQHF. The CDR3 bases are TGCGCCAGCAGTGAAGGCTGGGCCCAGCATTTT.